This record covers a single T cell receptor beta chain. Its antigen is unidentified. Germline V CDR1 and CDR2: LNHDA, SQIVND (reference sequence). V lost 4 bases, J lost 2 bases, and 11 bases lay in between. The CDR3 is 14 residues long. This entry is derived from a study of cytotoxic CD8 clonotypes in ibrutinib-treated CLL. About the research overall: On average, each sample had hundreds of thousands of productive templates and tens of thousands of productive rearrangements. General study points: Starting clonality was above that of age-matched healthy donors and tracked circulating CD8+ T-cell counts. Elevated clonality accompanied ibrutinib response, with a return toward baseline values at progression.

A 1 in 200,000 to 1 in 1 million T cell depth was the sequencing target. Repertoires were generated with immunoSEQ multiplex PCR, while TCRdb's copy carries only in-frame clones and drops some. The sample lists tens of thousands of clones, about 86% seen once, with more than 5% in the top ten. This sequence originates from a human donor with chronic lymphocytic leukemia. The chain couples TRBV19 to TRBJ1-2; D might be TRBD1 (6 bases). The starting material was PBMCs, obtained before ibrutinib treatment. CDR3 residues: CASSTHDRNYGYTF. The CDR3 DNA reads TGTGCCAGTAGTACCCATGACAGGAACTATGGCTACACCTTC.